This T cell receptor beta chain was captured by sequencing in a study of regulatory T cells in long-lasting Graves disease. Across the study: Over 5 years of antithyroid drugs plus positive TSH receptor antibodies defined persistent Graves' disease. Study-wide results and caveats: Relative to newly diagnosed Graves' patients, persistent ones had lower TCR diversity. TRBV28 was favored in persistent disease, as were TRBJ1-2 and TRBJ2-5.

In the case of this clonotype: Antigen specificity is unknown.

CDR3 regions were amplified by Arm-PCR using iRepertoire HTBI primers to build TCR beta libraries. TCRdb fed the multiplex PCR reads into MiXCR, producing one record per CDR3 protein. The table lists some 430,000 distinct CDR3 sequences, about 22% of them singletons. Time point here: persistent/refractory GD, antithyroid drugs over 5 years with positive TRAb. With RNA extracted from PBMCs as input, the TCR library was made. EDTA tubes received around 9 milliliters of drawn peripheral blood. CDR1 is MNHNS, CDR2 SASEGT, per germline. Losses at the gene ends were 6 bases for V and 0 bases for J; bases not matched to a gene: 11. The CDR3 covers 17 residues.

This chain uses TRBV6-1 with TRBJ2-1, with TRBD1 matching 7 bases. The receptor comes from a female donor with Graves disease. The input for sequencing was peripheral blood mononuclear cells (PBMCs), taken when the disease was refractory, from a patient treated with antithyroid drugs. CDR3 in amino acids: CASRTGVGFNSYNEQFF. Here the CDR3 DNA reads TGTGCCAGCAGAACAGGGGTTGGCTTTAACTCCTACAATGAGCAGTTCTTC.